This T cell receptor (beta chain) appears in the sequencing data of a study of blood T cell repertoires in COVID-19. This CDR3 is built from 16 residues. J lost 3 bases, V lost 4 bases, and 7 bases had no gene match. Germline V CDR1 and CDR2: SGHTA, FQGNSA. TCRdb keeps only in-frame clones here, not all; method: immunoSEQ multiplex PCR. The sample gives around 78,000 clones, about nine tenths of which show up once; around 0.96% is in the top ten. This receptor was taken from a woman in her 50s in a cohort sampled during active COVID-19. This chain joins TRBV7-2 and TRBJ2-3; the match to TRBD2 covers 10 bases. What was sequenced was peripheral blood. CDR3 sequence (DNA): TGTGCCAGCAGCTATCTAGCGGGAGTAGGAACAGATACGCAGTATTTT. Amino acids: CASSYLAGVGTDTQYF.